This T cell receptor beta chain was recovered during a study of blood T cell repertoires in COVID-19 (dated by TCRdb to 2018 to 2021). For context, the study as a whole: Samples covering the acute and convalescent phases of COVID-19 were provided by collaborators in the United States, Italy and Spain. The prospective study material was composed of cDNA or gDNA derived from T cells, B-cell-depleted T cells, or PBMCs. The dataset comprised deeply sampled blood TCRbeta repertoires from subjects exposed to, actively infected with, or recovered from COVID-19. The repertoires were released in a freely available public database meant as a resource for research on the immune response to SARS-CoV-2. The samples were drawn from the first 160 participants of the ongoing ImmuneRACE study and from 1,254 subjects provided by 6 global collaborators. A de-identified subject ID, COVID-19 status, age in years and sex were almost always included in the sample metadata. Where HLA class I and class II types were available, the types were taken from metadata supplied by the sample provider, not from assay-based typing. The full study reports these points: How much clinical and demographic metadata was included differed by source and by participant, and the metadata was provided uncurated.

The immunoSEQ Assay, a bias-controlled multiplex PCR, was used to amplify TCRbeta CDR3 regions from genomic DNA. In the authors' own workflow: Nucleated cell counts per sample were estimated from amplification of reference gene primers within the assay. Sequence reads were collapsed and filtered to measure the absolute abundance of every unique TCRbeta CDR3 rearrangement. For each sample, productive Simpson clonality was calculated by taking the square root of Simpson's diversity index across productive rearrangements. The source is immuneACCESS, and TCRdb retained only in-frame sequences with V and J called. Part of the clones is not carried over; for the studies checked, unresolved V genes explain less than half of this, and the remainder is unexplained. Clonal size and the V and J genes are those of that table, whereas D and trimming came from the DNA. This sample is represented by under 250,000 clones; approximately 88% of them were singletons. Together, the top ten hold approximately 3.5% of the sample.

In the prospective study, participants were about 18 to 100 years old, resided in about two dozen geographic areas of the United States, and were enrolled through a virtual design. To assign participants to cohorts, the prospective study relied on clinical history that participants themselves reported in a screening survey and a study questionnaire. Exposed participants were defined as having been in contact with someone with a PCR-confirmed or clinician-diagnosed COVID-19 case within 2 weeks of study entry. Mobile phlebotomists in the prospective study collected whole blood, serum and a nasopharyngeal or oropharyngeal swab from every participant. Participants in the prospective study had the option to provide additional blood draws and questionnaires over a roughly 2-month period. Blood samples from the prospective study were shipped frozen or at room temperature prior to DNA extraction. V was cut back by 2 bases and J by 4 bases, leaving a gap of 10 bases between them. The cysteine opens and the phenylalanine closes a CDR3 of 13 amino acids. Only CDR3 DNA remains: 39 bases, in frame from the first base. CDR1 and CDR2 (SGHDT, YYEEEE) derive from the germline V gene.

Points on this clone: Its antigen is not yet known. Base qualities are not provided; no much larger clone lies one nucleotide away.

This clonotype was sampled from a woman aged 30 to 39 who had been exposed to COVID-19. Input material: PBMCs or T cells enriched from blood (not recorded which). The chain uses TRBV5-6 and TRBJ2-7; TRBD1 is a possible D gene, resting on 5 matching bases. The CDR3 has the sequence CASSLQARYEQYF. The bases are TGTGCCAGCAGCTTACAGGCTCGGTACGAGCAGTACTTC.